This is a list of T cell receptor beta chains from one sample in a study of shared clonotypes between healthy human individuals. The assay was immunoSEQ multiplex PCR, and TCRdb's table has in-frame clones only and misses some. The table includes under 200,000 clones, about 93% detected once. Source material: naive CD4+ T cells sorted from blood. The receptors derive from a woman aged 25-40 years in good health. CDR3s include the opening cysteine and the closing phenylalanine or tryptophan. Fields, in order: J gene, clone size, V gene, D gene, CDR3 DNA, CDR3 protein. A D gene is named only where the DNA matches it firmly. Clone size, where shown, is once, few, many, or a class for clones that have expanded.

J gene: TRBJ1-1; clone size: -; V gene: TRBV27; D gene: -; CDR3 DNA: TGTGCCAGCACCATACCTGGAGGCACTGAAGCTTTCTTT; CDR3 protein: CASTIPGGTEAFF
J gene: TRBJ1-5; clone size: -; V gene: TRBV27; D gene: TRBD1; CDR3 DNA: TGTGCCAGCAAATCGGGATCAGGGGGTGGCAATCAGCCCCAGCATTTT; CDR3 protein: CASKSGSGGGNQPQHF
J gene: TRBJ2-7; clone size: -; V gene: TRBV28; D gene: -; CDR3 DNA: TGTGCCAGCAGTTCGGACGGGTACGAGCAGTACTTC; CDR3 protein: CASSSDGYEQYF
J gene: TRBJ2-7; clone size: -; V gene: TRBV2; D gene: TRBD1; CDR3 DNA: TGTGCCAGCAGTGGGACAGGGGTCGAGCAGTACTTC; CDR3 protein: CASSGTGVEQYF
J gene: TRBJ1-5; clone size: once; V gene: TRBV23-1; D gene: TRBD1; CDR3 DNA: TGCGCCAGCAGTCAACCTCCCGACAGGGATGAGGATCAGCCCCAGCATTTT; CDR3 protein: CASSQPPDRDEDQPQHF
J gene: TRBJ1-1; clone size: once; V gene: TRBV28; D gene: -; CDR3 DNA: TGTGCCAGCAGTTTCGGGAGTATGAACACTGAAGCTTTCTTT; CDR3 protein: CASSFGSMNTEAFF
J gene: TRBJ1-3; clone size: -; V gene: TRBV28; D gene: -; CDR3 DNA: TGTGCCAGCAGTCTCCGACCGCTGGGAAACACCATATATTTT; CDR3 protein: CASSLRPLGNTIYF
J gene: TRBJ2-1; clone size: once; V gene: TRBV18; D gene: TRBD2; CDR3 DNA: TGTGCCAGCTCACCACCGACTAGCGGCCGCAGTTACAATGAGCAGTTCTTC; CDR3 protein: CASSPPTSGRSYNEQFF
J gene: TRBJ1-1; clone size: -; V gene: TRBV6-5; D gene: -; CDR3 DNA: TGTGCCAGCAGTTACTCGATTACCGGGAACACTGAAGCTTTCTTT; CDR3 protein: CASSYSITGNTEAFF
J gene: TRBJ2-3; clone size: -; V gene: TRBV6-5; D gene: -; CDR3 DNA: TGTGCCAGCAGGGGCCGACAGGCTAGCACAGATACGCAGTATTTT; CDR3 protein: CASRGRQASTDTQYF
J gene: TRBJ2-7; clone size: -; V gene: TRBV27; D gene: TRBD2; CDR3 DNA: TGTGCCAGCAGTCGGGGGGGCGGGAGGCGATACGAGCAGTACTTC; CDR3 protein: CASSRGGGRRYEQYF
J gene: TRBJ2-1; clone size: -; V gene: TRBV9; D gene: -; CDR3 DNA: TGTGCCAGCAGCGTAGTAGTACTAGGGAGCTACAATGAGCAGTTCTTC; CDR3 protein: CASSVVVLGSYNEQFF
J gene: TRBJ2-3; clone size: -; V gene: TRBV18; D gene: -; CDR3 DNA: TGTGCCAGCTCGCTGATCCCCCAGAGCACAGATACGCAGTATTTT; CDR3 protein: CASSLIPQSTDTQYF
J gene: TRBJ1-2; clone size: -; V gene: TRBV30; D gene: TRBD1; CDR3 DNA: TGTGCCTGGGGGACAGGGTACTACACCTTC; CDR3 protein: CAWGTGYYTF
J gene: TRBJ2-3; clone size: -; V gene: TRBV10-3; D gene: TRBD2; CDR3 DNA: TGTGCCATCAGTGGCGTGAGTAGCGGGAGGGCCGGGGGCACAGATACGCAGTATTTT; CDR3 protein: CAISGVSSGRAGGTDTQYF
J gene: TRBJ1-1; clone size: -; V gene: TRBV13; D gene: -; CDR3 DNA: TGTGCCAGCAGCTCCCCCCACTGGGTGAACACTGAAGCTTTCTTT; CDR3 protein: CASSSPHWVNTEAFF
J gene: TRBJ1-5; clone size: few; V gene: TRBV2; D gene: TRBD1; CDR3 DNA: TGTGCCAGCAGTTGGACAGGGGAGGGTCAGCCCCAGCATTTT; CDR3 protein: CASSWTGEGQPQHF
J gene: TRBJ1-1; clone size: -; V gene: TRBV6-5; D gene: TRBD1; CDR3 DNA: TGTGCCAGCAGCTCCGGGACAGCTCCATCGGCTGAAGCTTTCTTT; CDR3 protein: CASSSGTAPSAEAFF
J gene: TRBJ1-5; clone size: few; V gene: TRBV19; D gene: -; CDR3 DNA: TGTGCCAGTAGTATACAGGACATTCAGCCCCAGCATTTT; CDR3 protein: CASSIQDIQPQHF
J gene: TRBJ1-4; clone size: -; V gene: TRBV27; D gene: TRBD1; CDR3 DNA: TGTGCCAGCAGTTCCGCGGGACAGGGTGGAACTAATGAAAAACTGTTTTTT; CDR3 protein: CASSSAGQGGTNEKLFF
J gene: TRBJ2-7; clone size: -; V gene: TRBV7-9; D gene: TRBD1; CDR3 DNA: TGTGACAGCAGCCCCGGACAGGTGACCTACGAGCAGTACTTC; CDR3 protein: CDSSPGQVTYEQYF
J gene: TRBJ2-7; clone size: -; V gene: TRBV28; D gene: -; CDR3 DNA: TGTGCCAGCAGTTTGGCGGAACCCTACGAGCAGTACTTC; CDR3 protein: CASSLAEPYEQYF
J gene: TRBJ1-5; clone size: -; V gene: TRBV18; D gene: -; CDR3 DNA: TGTGCCAGCTCCCCGCAGGGTTTTGATCAGCCCCAGCATTTT; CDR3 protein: CASSPQGFDQPQHF
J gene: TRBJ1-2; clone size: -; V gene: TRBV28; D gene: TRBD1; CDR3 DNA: TGTGCCAGCAGCCCCGACAGGGTTTTCTATGGCTACACCTTC; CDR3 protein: CASSPDRVFYGYTF